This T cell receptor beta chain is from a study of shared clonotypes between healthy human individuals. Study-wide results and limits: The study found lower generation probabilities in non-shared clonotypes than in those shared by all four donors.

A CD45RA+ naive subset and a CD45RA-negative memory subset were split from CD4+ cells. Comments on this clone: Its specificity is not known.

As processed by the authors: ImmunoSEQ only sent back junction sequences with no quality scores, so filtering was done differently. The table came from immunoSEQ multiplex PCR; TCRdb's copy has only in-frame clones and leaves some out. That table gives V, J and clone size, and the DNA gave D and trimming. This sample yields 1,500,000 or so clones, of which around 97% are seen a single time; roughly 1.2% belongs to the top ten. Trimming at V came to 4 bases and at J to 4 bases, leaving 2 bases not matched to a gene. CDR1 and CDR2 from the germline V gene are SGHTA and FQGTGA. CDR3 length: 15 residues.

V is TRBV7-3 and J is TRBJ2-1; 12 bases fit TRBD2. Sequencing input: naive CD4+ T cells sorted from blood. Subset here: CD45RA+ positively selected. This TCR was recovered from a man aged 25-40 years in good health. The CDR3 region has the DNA TGTGCCAGCAGCTCCCTAGCGGGAGGGTACAATGAGCAGTTCTTC. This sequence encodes CASSSLAGGYNEQFF. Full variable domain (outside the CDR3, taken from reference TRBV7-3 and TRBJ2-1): GAGVSQTPSNKVTEKGKYVELRCDPISGHTALYWYRQSLGQGPEFLIYFQGTGAADDSGLPNDRFFAVRPEGSVSTLKIQRTERGDSAVYLCASSSLAGGYNEQFFGPGTRLTVL.